The 24 T cell receptor beta chains given below trace back to one sample, sequenced in a study of graft-versus-host responses after intestinal transplantation. Antigens of these TCRs are unknown. The method was immunoSEQ multiplex PCR; TCRdb's version includes in-frame clones alone and lacks a portion of them. The sample carries roughly 81,000 clones, around 84% recorded once. The material was unstimulated CD4+ T cells sorted from spleen or lymph node cells, obtained before intestinal transplant. Receptor source: a human donor who received an intestinal transplant.

This rearrangement joins TRBV13 to TRBJ2-7; the D gene is possibly TRBD2 (7 bases). The CDR3 is 16 residues long. Per the germline V gene, CDR1 is PRHDT and CDR2 is FYEKMQ (reference sequence). The germline V and J ends were trimmed by 4 bases and 8 bases, with 24 bases remaining between them. The CDR3 loop is CASSSLNGGAAGKQYF. The CDR3 nucleotides read TGTGCCAGCAGCTCCCTCAATGGGGGGGCAGCAGGCAAGCAGTACTTC.

The chain links TRBV18 to TRBJ2-1; TRBD1 matches at 10 bases. The germline V gene has CDR1 KGHSH and CDR2 LQKENI. The CDR3 is made up of 15 amino acids. Trimming took 2 bases from V and 7 from J; bases not matched to a gene: 5. CDR3 sequence reads: CASSPAGQGRNEQFF. The CDR3 bases are TGTGCCAGCTCACCAGCGGGACAGGGGCGAAATGAGCAGTTCTTC.

J is TRBJ1-5 and V is TRBV4-1; 8 bases match TRBD1. Germline CDR1 reads MGHRA; CDR2 reads YSYEKL. The CDR3 loop spans 16 amino acids. With V trimmed by 4 bases and J by 7 bases, 12 bases remained unmatched. The CDR3 reads CASSPSPTGGRQPQHF. As DNA, the CDR3 is TGCGCCAGCAGCCCTTCCCCCACAGGGGGAAGGCAGCCCCAGCATTTT.

The genes are TRBV30 and TRBJ2-7, with a weak D call TRBD1 (5 bases). From germline, CDR1 is GTSNPN and CDR2 SVGIG (reference sequence). Trimming cost V 3 bases and J 6 bases, with 9 bases left between them. The CDR3 spans 11 residues. This CDR3 is CAWSWGGEQYF. For the CDR3, the DNA is TGTGCCTGGAGCTGGGGCGGCGAGCAGTACTTC.

The chain is built from TRBV5-5 and TRBJ2-5, with a possible D match to TRBD1 (5 bases). V was trimmed by 4 bases and J by 5 bases, leaving 15 bases between them. The germline V gene encodes CDR1 SGHKS and CDR2 YYEKEE (reference sequence). The CDR3 length is 14 residues. The CDR3 DNA is TGTGCCAGCAGCGTTGGGGCGGTAGGGGAGACCCAGTACTTC. Its protein product is CASSVGAVGETQYF.

This sequence joins TRBV5-1 and TRBJ2-1, with TRBD1 matching 12 bases. V lost 3 bases and J lost 2; bases outside the gene matches: 0. Germline CDR1 SGHRS, CDR2 YFSETQ. The CDR3 contains 15 residues. CDR3 sequence: CASSWDRGPYNEQFF. For the CDR3, the DNA is TGCGCCAGCAGCTGGGACAGGGGGCCCTACAATGAGCAGTTCTTC.

This clone was seen just once. V and J are TRBV5-1 and TRBJ2-3, with unresolved D. The V and J ends lost 3 bases and 0 bases respectively, with 11 bases between them. The CDR3 totals 15 residues. Germline V gene sequence: CDR1 SGHRS, CDR2 YFSETQ. CDR3 sequence (DNA): TGCGCCAGCAGCTCATGGCAGGCTAGCACAGATACGCAGTATTTT. Protein product: CASSSWQASTDTQYF.

The chain joins TRBV9 to TRBJ2-1; a possible D gene is TRBD2 (6 bases). The V gene's germline CDR1 is SGDLS and CDR2 YYNGEE. This CDR3 spans 14 amino acids. V lost 2 bases, J lost 5 bases, and 11 bases lay in between. This chain's CDR3 is CASSVVGGDNEQFF. The DNA for the CDR3 is TGTGCCAGCAGCGTCGTTGGAGGGGACAATGAGCAGTTCTTC.

The V call is TRBV4-2, the J call TRBJ2-5; possibly TRBD2 for D (5 bases). This CDR3 region has 17 residues. Germline CDR1 is LGHNA and CDR2 is YNFKEQ. With 2 bases removed from V and 5 bases from J, the gap between germline ends came to 21 bases. CDR3 region: CASSQRGSLRSGETQYF. The CDR3 bases are TGTGCCAGCAGCCAACGTGGTTCCCTCCGGTCGGGGGAGACCCAGTACTTC.

This clone appeared a few times. This chain uses TRBV2 with TRBJ2-7, with 9 bases lining up with TRBD1. The germline V gene encodes CDR1 SNHLY and CDR2 FYNNEI. The CDR3 is made up of 14 amino acids. The junction had 10 bases not matched to a gene; V was cut back by 6 bases and J by 7 bases. This chain's CDR3 is CASRPRDRVDEQYF. The CDR3 DNA follows: TGTGCCAGCAGACCCCGGGACAGGGTGGATGAGCAGTACTTC.

The chain is built from TRBV7-9 and TRBJ2-2; D perhaps matches TRBD2 (6 bases). The CDR3 has 15 amino acids. Germline assignment: CDR1 SEHNR and CDR2 FQNEAQ (reference sequence). The V end was cut by 8 bases, the J end by 2 bases, with 15 bases between. The CDR3 protein is CASRKGLVNTGELFF. CDR3 nucleotides: TGTGCCAGCCGGAAGGGACTTGTCAACACCGGGGAGCTGTTTTTT.

The chain employs TRBV9 and TRBJ2-7, with 10 bases fitting TRBD1. The CDR3 is 15 amino acids. CDR1 SGDLS and CDR2 YYNGEE come from the germline V gene. Trimming took 0 bases from V and 4 from J; bases not matched to a gene: 4. DNA for the CDR3: TGTGCCAGCAGCGTAGAAGCGGGACAGGGGTACGAGCAGTACTTC. Protein sequence: CASSVEAGQGYEQYF.

The V gene is TRBV11-1, the J gene TRBJ2-5; tentatively, D is TRBD2 (6 bases). This CDR3 is built from 12 residues. From germline, CDR1 is SGHAT and CDR2 FQDESV (reference sequence). V lost 8 bases and J lost 4, with 11 bases in between. The chain's CDR3 is CASRGNGETQYF. The CDR3 nucleotides read TGTGCCAGCCGGGGGAACGGAGAGACCCAGTACTTC.

This rearrangement joins TRBV6-4 to TRBJ1-5; D is possibly TRBD1 (5 bases). CDR1 and CDR2 (germline): MRHNA, SNTAGT. The CDR3 runs 19 residues. The ends were cut back, 2 bases at V and 0 bases at J, with 20 bases in the middle. CDR3 protein: CASSDILGRGTYSNQPQHF. The CDR3, as DNA: TGTGCCAGCAGTGACATTTTGGGGCGCGGAACCTATAGCAATCAGCCCCAGCATTTT.

This clone was counted a single time. The chain couples TRBV27 to TRBJ2-1; 7 positions match TRBD1. This CDR3 is built from 15 residues. The trim removed 4 bases at V and 3 bases at J, leaving 6 bases unmatched. The V gene's germline CDR1 is MNHEY and CDR2 SMNVEV (reference sequence). CDR3 residues: CASSSGQVIYNEQFF. The CDR3 bases are TGTGCCAGCAGTTCAGGACAGGTGATCTACAATGAGCAGTTCTTC.

The V gene is TRBV19, the J gene TRBJ2-3; D perhaps matches TRBD1 (6 bases). Germline lookup yields CDR1 LNHDA and CDR2 SQIVND (reference sequence). This CDR3 has 15 amino acids. V was cut by 8 bases and J by 2 bases, with 17 bases left in between. CDR3 DNA: TGTGCCAGTGGACACTCCAGGGGACCCACAGATACGCAGTATTTT. The encoded protein is CASGHSRGPTDTQYF.

The chain couples TRBV10-3 to TRBJ2-3; no reliable D call. The CDR3 sequence is 14 residues long. Trimming shortened V by 2 bases and J by 2 bases, and 8 bases separated the two germline ends. CDR1 and CDR2 (germline): ENHRY, SYGVKD. The CDR3 reads CAISEGRVTDTQYF. CDR3 sequence (DNA): TGTGCCATCAGTGAGGGTCGAGTCACAGATACGCAGTATTTT.

The chain has TRBV6-1 and TRBJ2-2, with 10 bases identical to TRBD2. Germline trimming cut 7 bases from V and 5 bases from J; bases unmatched to any gene: 7. The CDR3 runs 15 residues. In germline, CDR1 is MNHNS, CDR2 SASEGT. CDR3 bases: TGTGCCAGCACTAGCGGGAGCCATTATACCGGGGAGCTGTTTTTT. It specifies CASTSGSHYTGELFF.

The chain carries TRBV15 and TRBJ1-4; 8 bases align to TRBD1. After removal of 3 bases from V and 4 bases from J, the junction contained 13 bases not matched to a gene. Germline V lookup: CDR1 LNHNV, CDR2 YYDKDF (reference sequence). This CDR3 spans 18 amino acids. The CDR3 DNA reads TGTGCCACCAGCAGGGAGCAGGGGGCGGGGTGGTATAATGAAAAACTGTTTTTT. This codes for CATSREQGAGWYNEKLFF.

The chain carries TRBV20-1 and TRBJ2-7; TRBD1 might be the D (5 bases). This CDR3 comprises 11 residues. From germline, CDR1 is DFQATT and CDR2 SNEGSKA (reference sequence). Trimming shortened V by 6 bases and J by 5 bases, and 11 bases separated the two germline ends. The DNA of the CDR3 is TGCAGTGCGGCCAGGGCCGACGAGCAGTACTTC. Its translation: CSAARADEQYF.

V usage is TRBV10-3 and J usage is TRBJ1-3; 10 nucleotides agree with TRBD1. V was pared by 8 bases and J by 2 bases, with 6 bases of the junction left unmatched. This CDR3 has 15 residues. Germline CDR1 reads ENHRY; CDR2 reads SYGVKD. CDR3 loop: CAIGDRGLTGNTIYF. Here the CDR3 DNA reads TGTGCCATCGGGGACAGGGGCTTAACTGGAAACACCATATATTTT.

V gene TRBV4-2 combines with J gene TRBJ1-6; D is uncertain. Germline V gene sequence: CDR1 LGHNA, CDR2 YNFKEQ. The CDR3 consists of 15 residues. V lost 1 base and J lost 6, with 10 bases in between. The CDR3, as DNA: TGTGCCAGCAGCCAAGGAGGGTTGGGTAATTCACCCCTCCACTTT. It is translated as CASSQGGLGNSPLHF.

This chain uses TRBV30 with TRBJ1-6; a possible D gene is TRBD1 (5 bases). The length of the CDR3 is 12 residues. In germline, CDR1 is GTSNPN, CDR2 SVGIG (reference sequence). V was shortened by 4 bases and J by 5 bases, with 6 bases between the two germline ends. CDR3 protein: CAWTGNNSPLHF. Written as DNA, the CDR3 is TGTGCCTGGACAGGGAATAATTCACCCCTCCACTTT.

The chain links TRBV6-1 to TRBJ2-7, with D possibly being TRBD1 (6 bases). Deletions cut 6 bases from V and 12 bases from J, with 15 bases between. CDR3 size: 11 residues. The germline CDR1 and CDR2 sequences are MNHNS and SASEGT. CDR3 region: CASRQTGHRYF. CDR3 nucleotides: TGTGCCAGCAGACAGACGGGACACCGGTACTTC.